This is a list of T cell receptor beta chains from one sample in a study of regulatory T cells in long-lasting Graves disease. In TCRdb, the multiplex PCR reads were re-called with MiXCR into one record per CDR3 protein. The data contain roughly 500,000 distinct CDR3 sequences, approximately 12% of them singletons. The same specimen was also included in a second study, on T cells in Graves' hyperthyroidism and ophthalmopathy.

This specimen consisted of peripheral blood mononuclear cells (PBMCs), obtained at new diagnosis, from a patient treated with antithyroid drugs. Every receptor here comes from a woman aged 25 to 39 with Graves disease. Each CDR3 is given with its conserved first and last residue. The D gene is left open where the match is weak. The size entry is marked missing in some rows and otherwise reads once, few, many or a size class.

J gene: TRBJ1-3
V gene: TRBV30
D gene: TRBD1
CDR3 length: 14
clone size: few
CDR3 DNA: TGTGCCGCCGGACAGGGGGCGATTGGAAACACCATATATTTT
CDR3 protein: CAAGQGAIGNTIYF

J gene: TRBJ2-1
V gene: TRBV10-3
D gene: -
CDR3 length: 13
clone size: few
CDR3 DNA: TGTGCCATCAGTGATGAGTGGCGGAATGAGCAGTTCTTC
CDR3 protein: CAISDEWRNEQFF

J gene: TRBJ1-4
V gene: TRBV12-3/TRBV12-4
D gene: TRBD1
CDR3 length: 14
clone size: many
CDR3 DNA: TGTGCCAGCAGTTTACAGGGGGGAAATGAAAAACTGTTTTTT
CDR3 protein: CASSLQGGNEKLFF

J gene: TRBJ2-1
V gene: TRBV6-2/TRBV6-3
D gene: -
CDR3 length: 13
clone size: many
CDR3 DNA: TGTGCCAGCAGGGCGGGAAGTTACAATGAGCAGTTCTTC
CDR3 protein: CASRAGSYNEQFF

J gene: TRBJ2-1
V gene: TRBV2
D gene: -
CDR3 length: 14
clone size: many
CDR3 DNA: TGTGCCAGCAGTGGGGACCTAAATTACAATGAGCAGTTCTTC
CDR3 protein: CASSGDLNYNEQFF

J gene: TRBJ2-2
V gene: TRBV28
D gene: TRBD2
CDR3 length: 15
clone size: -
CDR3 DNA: TGTGCCAGCAGTTCCTCTAGCGGGCCCACCGGGGAGCTGTTTTTT
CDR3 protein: CASSSSSGPTGELFF

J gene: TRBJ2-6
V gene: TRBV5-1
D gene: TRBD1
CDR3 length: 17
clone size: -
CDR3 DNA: TGCGCCAGCAGCTCGGGACAGGGGGCTGCAGGGGCCAACGTCCTGACTTTC
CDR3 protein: CASSSGQGAAGANVLTF

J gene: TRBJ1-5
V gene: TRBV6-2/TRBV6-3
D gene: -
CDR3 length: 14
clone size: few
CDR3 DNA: TGTGCCAGCAGTTACTCGAGAAGGTATCAGCCCCAGCATTTT
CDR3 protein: CASSYSRRYQPQHF

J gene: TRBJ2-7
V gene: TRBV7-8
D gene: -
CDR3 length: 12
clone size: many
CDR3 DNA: TGTGCCAGCAGCTTTGCTTTCTACGAGCAGTACTTC
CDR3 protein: CASSFAFYEQYF

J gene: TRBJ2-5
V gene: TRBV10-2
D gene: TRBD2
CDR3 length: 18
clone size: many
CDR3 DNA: TGCGCCAGCAGTGAGTCGTTGCGACTAGCGGAGGTACAAGAGACCCAGTACTTC
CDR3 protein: CASSESLRLAEVQETQYF

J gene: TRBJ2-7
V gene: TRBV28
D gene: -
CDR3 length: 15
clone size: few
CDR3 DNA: TGTGCCAGCAGTTCCCGTGTAAGCGGAGCTTACGAGCAGTACTTC
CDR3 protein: CASSSRVSGAYEQYF

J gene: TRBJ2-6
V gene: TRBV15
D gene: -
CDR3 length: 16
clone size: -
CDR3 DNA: TGTGCCACCGACTGGGGGGCTGGCTCTGGGGCCAACGTCCTGACTTTC
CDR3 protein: CATDWGAGSGANVLTF

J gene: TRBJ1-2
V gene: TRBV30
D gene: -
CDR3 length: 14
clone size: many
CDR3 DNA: TGTGCCTACATTCCGACGCCGGGGACTCGAGGCTACACCTTC
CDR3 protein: CAYIPTPGTRGYTF

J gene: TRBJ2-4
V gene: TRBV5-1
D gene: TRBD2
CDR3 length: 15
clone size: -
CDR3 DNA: TGCGCCAGCAGCTTCGGACTAGTTAATATCGACATTCAGTACTTC
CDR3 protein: CASSFGLVNIDIQYF

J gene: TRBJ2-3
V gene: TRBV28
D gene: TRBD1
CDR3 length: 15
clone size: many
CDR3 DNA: TGTGCCAGCAGTCCACTCAGGGGGAAATCAGATACGCAGTATTTT
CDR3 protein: CASSPLRGKSDTQYF

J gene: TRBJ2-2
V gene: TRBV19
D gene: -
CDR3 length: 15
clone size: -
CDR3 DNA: TGTGCCAGTAGTCCGCGACCCTGGGGCACCGGGGAGCTGTTTTTT
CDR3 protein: CASSPRPWGTGELFF

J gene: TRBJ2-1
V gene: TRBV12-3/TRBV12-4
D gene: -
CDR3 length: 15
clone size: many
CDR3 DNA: TGTGCCAGCAGTTCTACTAGCAACTCCTACAATGAGCAGTTCTTC
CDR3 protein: CASSSTSNSYNEQFF

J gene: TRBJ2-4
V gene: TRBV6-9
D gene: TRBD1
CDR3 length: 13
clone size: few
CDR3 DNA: TGTGCCAGCAGTTCGGACAGGAAAAACATTCAGTACTTC
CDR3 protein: CASSSDRKNIQYF

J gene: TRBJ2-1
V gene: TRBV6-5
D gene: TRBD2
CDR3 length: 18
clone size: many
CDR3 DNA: TGTGCCAGCAGTTACTCTTCGCGGGCGGGAGGAGGTCCGCGGGAGCAGTTCTTC
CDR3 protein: CASSYSSRAGGGPREQFF

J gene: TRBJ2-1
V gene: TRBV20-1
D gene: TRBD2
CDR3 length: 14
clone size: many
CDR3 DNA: TGCAGTGCCGAAGAAAGCGGGAGTTGGAATGAGCAGTTCTTC
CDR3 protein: CSAEESGSWNEQFF

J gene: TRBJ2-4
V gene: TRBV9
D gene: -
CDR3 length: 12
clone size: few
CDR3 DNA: TGTGCCAGCAGCGAGGGGGGGGACATTCAGTACTTC
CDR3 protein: CASSEGGDIQYF

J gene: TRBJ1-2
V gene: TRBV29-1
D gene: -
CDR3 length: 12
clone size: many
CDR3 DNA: TGCAGCGTTGAAGACGGCTACTATGGCTACACCTTC
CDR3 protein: CSVEDGYYGYTF

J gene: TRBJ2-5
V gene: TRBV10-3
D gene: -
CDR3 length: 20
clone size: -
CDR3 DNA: TGTGCCATCAGTCTTACCTGGACTAACGGGACCCATCCCTCTAAAGAGACCCAGTACTTC
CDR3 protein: CAISLTWTNGTHPSKETQYF

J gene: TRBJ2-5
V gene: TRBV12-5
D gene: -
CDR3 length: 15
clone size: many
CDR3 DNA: TGTGCTAGTGGGGTGGCAGGCCGAGGGGTGGAGACCCAGTACTTC
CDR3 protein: CASGVAGRGVETQYF

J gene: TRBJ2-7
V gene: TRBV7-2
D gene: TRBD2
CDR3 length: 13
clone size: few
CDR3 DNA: TGTGCCAGCAGCCATCGGGAGGCCCTCGAGCAGTACTTC
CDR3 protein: CASSHREALEQYF

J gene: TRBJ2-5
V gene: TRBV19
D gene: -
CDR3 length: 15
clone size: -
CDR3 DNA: TGTGCCAGTAGTATTTCTGGACAGATTCAAGAGACCCAGTACTTC
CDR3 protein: CASSISGQIQETQYF